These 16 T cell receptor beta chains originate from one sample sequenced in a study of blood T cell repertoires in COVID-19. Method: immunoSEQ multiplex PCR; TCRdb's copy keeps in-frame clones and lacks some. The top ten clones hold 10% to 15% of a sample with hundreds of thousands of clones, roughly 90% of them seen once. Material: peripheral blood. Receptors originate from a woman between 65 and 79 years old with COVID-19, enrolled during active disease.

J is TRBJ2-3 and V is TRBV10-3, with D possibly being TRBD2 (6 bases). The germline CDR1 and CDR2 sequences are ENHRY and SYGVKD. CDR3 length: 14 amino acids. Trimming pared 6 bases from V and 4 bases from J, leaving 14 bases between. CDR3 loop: CAIRAGTGADTQYF. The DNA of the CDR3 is TGTGCCATCAGGGCCGGGACGGGAGCAGATACGCAGTATTTT.

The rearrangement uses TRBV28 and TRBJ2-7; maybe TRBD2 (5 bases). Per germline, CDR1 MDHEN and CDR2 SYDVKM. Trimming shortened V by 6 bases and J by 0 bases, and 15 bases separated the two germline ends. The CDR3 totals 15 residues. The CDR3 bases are TGTGCCAGCAGCCCCCTGGTGGGGAGCTCCTACGAGCAGTACTTC. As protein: CASSPLVGSSYEQYF. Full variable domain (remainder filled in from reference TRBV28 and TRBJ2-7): DVKVTQSSRYLVKRTGEKVFLECVQDMDHENMFWYRQDPGLGLRLIYFSYDVKMKEKGDIPEGYSVSREKKERFSLILESASTNQTSMYLCASSPLVGSSYEQYFGPGTRLTVT.

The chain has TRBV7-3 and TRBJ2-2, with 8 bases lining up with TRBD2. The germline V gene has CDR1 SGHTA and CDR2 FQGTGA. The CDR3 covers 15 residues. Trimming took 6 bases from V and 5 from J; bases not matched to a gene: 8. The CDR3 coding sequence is TGTGCCAGCAGGACCGGGATAGCGGGGACCGGGGAGCTGTTTTTT. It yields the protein CASRTGIAGTGELFF.

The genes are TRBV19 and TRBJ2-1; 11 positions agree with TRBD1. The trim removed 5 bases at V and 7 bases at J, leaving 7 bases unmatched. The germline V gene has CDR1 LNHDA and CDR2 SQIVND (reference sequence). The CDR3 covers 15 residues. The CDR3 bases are TGTGCCAGTAGTCTTCCGGGACAGGGGGATAATGAGCAGTTCTTC. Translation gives CASSLPGQGDNEQFF.

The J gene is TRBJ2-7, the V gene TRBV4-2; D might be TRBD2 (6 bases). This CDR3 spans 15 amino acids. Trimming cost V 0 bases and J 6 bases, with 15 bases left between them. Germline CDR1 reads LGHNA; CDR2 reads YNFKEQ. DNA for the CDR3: TGTGCCAGCAGCCAAGATGGGGCGGGGAGCGTCGAGCAGTACTTC. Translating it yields CASSQDGAGSVEQYF.

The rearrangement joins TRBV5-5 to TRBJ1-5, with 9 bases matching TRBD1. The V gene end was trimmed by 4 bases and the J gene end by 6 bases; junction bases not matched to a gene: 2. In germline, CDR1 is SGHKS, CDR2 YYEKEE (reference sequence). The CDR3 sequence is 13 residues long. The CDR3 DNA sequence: TGTGCCAGCAGCGCGACAGGGGGTCAGCCCCAGCATTTT. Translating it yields CASSATGGQPQHF. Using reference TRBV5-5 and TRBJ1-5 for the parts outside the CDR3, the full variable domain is DAGVTQSPTHLIKTRGQQVTLRCSPISGHKSVSWYQQVLGQGPQFIFQYYEKEERGRGNFPDRFSARQFPNYSSELNVNALLLGDSALYLCASSATGGQPQHFGDGTRLSIL.

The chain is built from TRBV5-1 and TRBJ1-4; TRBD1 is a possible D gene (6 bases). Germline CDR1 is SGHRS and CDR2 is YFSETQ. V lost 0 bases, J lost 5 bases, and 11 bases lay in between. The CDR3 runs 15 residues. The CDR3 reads CASSLGPTGNEKLFF. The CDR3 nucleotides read TGCGCCAGCAGCTTGGGCCCCACAGGGAATGAAAAACTGTTTTTT.

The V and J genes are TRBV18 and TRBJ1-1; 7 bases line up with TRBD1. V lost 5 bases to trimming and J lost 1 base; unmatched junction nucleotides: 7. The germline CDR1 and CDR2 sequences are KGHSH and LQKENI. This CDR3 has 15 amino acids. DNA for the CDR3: TGTGCCAGCTCAGGTCAACAGGGGACGAACACTGAAGCTTTCTTT. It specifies CASSGQQGTNTEAFF.

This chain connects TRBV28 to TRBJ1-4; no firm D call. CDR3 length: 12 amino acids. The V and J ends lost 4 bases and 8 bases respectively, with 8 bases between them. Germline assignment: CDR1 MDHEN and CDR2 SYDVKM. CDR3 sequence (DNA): TGTGCCAGCAGTTCGGAGTACGAAAAACTGTTTTTT. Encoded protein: CASSSEYEKLFF.

CDR3 coding DNA: TGTGCCAGCAGCTTGTACGGGGACACGAGATACGAGCAGTACTTC. Translation: CASSLYGDTRYEQYF. J is TRBJ2-7 and V is TRBV5-6, with TRBD1 as a possible D gene (6 bases). The ends were cut back, 1 base at V and 4 bases at J, with 15 bases in the middle. Germline CDR1 is SGHDT and CDR2 is YYEEEE. The CDR3 contains 15 residues.

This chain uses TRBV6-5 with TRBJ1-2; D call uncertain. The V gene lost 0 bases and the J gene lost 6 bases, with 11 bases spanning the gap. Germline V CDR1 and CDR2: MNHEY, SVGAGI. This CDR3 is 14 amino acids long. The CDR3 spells CASSYSAEADGYTF. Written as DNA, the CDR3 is TGTGCCAGCAGTTACTCGGCGGAGGCGGATGGCTACACCTTC.

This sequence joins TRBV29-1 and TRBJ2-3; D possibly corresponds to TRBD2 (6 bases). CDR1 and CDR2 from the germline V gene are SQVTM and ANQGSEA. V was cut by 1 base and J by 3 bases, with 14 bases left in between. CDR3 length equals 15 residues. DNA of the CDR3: TGCAGCGTTGAAGTTTTAGGGGACTTAACAGATACGCAGTATTTT. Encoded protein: CSVEVLGDLTDTQYF.

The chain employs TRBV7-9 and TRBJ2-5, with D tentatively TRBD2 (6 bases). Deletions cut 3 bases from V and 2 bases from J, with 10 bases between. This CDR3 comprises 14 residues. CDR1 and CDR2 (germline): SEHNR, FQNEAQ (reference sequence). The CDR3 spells CASSLMRGQETQYF. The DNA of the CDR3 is TGTGCCAGCAGCTTGATGCGGGGTCAAGAGACCCAGTACTTC.

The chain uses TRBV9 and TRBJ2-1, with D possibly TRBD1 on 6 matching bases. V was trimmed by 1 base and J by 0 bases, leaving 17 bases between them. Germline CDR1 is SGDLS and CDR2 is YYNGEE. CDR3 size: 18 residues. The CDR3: CASSVRQVLGSSYNEQFF. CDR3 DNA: TGTGCCAGCAGCGTACGACAGGTCCTGGGAAGCTCCTACAATGAGCAGTTCTTC.

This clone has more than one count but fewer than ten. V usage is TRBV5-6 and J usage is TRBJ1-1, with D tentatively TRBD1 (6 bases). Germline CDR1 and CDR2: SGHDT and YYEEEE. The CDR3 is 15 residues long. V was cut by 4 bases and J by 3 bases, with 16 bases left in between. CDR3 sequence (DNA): TGTGCCAGCAGCCTCTGGAACCAGGGGTACACTGAAGCTTTCTTT. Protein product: CASSLWNQGYTEAFF.

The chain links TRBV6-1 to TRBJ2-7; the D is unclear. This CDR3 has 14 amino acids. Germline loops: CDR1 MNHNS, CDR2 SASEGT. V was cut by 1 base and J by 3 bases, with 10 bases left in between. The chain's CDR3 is CASSEDLRIYEQYF. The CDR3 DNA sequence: TGTGCCAGCAGTGAAGATCTCAGGATCTACGAGCAGTACTTC.